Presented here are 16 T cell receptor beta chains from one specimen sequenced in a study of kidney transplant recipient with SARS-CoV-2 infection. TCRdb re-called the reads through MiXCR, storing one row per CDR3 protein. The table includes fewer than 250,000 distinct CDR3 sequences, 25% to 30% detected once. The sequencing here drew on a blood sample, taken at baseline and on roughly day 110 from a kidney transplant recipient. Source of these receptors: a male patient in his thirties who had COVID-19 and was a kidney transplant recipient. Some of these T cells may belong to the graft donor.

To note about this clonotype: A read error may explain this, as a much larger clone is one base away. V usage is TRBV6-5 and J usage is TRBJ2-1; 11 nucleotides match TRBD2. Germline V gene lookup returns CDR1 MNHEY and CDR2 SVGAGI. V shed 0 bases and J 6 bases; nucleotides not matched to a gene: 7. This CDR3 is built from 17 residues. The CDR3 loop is CASSYSGLAVRSNEQFF. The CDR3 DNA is TGTGCCAGCAGTTACTCGGGACTAGCGGTCCGGAGCAATGAGCAGTTCTTC.

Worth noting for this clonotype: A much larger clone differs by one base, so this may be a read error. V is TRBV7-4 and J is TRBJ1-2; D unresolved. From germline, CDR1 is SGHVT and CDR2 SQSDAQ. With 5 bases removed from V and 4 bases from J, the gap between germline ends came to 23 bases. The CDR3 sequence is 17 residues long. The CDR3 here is CASSSVNSARRTYGYTF. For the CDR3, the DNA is TGTGCCAGCAGCAGTGTGAATTCAGCTCGAAGGACCTATGGCTACACCTTC.

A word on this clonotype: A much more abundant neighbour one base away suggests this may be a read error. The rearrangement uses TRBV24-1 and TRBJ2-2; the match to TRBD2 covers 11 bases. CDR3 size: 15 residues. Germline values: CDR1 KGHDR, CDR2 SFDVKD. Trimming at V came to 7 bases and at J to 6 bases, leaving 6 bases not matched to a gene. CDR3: CATRPSGGQAGELFF. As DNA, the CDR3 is TGTGCCACCAGACCTAGCGGGGGGCAGGCCGGGGAGCTGTTTTTT.

CDR3 in DNA: TGTGCCAGTAGTCCCGGCGGGCTAGCGCCCAGTGAGCAGTTCTTC. This gives the protein CASSPGGLAPSEQFF. The chain carries TRBV19 and TRBJ2-1; D is possibly TRBD2 (6 bases). Germline CDR1 LNHDA, CDR2 SQIVND (reference sequence). The V and J ends lost 5 bases and 9 bases respectively, with 20 bases between them. The CDR3 has 15 amino acids.

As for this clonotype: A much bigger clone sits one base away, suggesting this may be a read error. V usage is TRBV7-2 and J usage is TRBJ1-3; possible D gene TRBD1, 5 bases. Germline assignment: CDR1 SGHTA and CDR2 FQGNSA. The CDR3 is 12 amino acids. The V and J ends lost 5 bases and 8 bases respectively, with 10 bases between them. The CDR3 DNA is TGTGCCAGCAGCCCCCAAGGGGACACCATATATTTT. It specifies CASSPQGDTIYF. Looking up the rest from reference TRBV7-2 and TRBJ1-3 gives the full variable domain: GAGVSQSPSNKVTEKGKDVELRCDPISGHTALYWYRQSLGQGLEFLIYFQGNSAPDKSGLPSDRFSAERTGGSVSTLTIQRTQQEDSAVYLCASSPQGDTIYFGEGSWLTVV.

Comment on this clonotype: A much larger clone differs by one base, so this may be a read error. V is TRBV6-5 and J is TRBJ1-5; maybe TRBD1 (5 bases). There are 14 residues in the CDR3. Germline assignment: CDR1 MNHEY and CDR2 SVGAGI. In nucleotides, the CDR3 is TGTGCCAGCGGTTACCCTGAAGGGGATCAGCCCCAGCATTTT. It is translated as CASGYPEGDQPQHF.

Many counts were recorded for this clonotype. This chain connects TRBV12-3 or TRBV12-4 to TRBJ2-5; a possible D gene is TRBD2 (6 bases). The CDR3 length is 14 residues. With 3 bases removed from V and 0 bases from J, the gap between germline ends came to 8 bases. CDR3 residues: CASSLEGYQETQYF. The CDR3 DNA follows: TGTGCCAGCAGTTTGGAGGGTTACCAAGAGACCCAGTACTTC.

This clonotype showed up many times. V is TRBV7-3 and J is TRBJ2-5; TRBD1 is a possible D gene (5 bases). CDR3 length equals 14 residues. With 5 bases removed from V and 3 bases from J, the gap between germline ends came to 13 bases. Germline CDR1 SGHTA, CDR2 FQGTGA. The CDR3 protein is CASSLNGREETQYF. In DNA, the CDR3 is TGTGCCAGCAGCCTCAACGGCAGGGAAGAGACCCAGTACTTC.

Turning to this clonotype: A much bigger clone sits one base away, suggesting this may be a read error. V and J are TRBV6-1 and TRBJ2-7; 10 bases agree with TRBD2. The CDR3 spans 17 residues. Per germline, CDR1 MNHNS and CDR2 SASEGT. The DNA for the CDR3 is TGTGCCGGCAGTGAGACCCCTGAGCGGGAGGGCCCCTACGAGCAGTACTTC. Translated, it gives CAGSETPEREGPYEQYF.

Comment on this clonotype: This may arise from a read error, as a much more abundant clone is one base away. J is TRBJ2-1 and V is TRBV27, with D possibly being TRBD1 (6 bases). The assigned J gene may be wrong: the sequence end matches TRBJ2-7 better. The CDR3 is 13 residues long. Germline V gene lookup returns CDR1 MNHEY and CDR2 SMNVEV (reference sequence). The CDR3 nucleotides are TGTGCCAGCACGGACAGACCCAACTGCGAGCAGTACTTC. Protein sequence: CASTDRPNCEQYF.

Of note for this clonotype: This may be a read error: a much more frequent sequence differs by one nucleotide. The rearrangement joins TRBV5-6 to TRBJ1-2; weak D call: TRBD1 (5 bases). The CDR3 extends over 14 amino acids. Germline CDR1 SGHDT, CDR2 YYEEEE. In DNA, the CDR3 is TGTGCCAACAGCTTTGACAGCCTTAACTATGGCTACACCTTC. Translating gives CANSFDSLNYGYTF. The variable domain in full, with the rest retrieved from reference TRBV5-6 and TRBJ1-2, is DAGVTQSPTHLIKTRGQQVTLRCSPKSGHDTVSWYQQALGQGPQFIFQYYEEEERQRGNFPDRFSGHQFPNYSSELNVNALLLGDSALYLCANSFDSLNYGYTFGSGTRLTVV.

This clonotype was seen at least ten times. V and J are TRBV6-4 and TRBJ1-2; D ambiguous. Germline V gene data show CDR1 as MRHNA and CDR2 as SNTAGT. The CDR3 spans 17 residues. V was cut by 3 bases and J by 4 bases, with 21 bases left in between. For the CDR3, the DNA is TGTGCCAGCAGTGATGCTATCTCACACGGAAAGACCTATGGCTACACCTTC. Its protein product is CASSDAISHGKTYGYTF.

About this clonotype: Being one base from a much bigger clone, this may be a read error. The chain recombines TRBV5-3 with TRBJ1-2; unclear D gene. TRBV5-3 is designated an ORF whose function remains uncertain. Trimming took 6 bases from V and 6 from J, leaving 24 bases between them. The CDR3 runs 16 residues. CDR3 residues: CARNMGVVRKTHGYTF. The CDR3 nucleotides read TGTGCCAGAAATATGGGAGTGGTGAGAAAGACCCATGGCTACACCTTC.

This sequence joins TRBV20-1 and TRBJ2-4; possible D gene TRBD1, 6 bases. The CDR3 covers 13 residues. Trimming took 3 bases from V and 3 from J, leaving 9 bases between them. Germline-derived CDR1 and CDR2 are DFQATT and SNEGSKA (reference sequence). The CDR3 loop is CSASRGVKNIQYF. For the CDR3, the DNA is TGCAGTGCTAGCAGGGGAGTCAAAAACATTCAGTACTTC.

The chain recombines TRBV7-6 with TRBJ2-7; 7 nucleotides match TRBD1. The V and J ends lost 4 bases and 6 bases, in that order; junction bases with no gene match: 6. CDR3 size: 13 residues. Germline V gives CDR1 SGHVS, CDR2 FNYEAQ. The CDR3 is CASSSGTACEQYF. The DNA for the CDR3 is TGTGCCAGCAGCTCCGGGACAGCCTGCGAGCAGTACTTC.

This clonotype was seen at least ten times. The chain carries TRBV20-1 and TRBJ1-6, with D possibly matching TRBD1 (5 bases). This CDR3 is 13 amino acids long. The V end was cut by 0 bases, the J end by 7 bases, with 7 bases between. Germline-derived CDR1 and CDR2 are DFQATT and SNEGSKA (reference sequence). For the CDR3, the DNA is TGCAGTGCTAGAGACAGGGAAAATTCACCCCTCCACTTT. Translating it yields CSARDRENSPLHF.